Presented here are 12 T cell receptor beta chains from one specimen sequenced in a study of identical twins. TCRdb passed the 5' RACE reads through MiXCR, listing each CDR3 protein once. Of some 790,000 distinct CDR3 sequences in the sample, over 15% were seen once. These records were also assigned to another study, of T cells expressing NK-cell markers.

The sequencing input was PBMCs. These receptors were obtained from a woman under 30 in good health.

This chain links TRBV12-5 with TRBJ1-1; D remains unclear. Trimming took 0 bases from V and 10 from J, leaving 12 bases between them. Germline V gene sequence: CDR1 LGHNT, CDR2 FRNRAP. The CDR3 is 13 amino acids. CDR3 amino acids: CASGLVRGGTAFF. The DNA of the CDR3 is TGTGCTAGTGGTTTGGTACGCGGAGGAACAGCTTTCTTT.

This clonotype has only a few counts. The J gene is TRBJ2-1, the V gene TRBV5-1, with TRBD2 matching 7 bases. The ends lost 5 bases at V and 4 bases at J; junction bases unmatched: 9. CDR3 length equals 15 residues. The germline V gene encodes CDR1 SGHRS and CDR2 YFSETQ. The CDR3: CASSSGGNPYNEQFF. The DNA of the CDR3 is TGCGCCAGCAGTTCGGGGGGAAACCCTTACAATGAGCAGTTCTTC. The whole variable domain, remainder taken from reference TRBV5-1 and TRBJ2-1, is KAGVTQTPRYLIKTRGQQVTLSCSPISGHRSVSWYQQTPGQGLQFLFEYFSETQRNKGNFPGRFSGRQFSNSRSEMNVSTLELGDSALYLCASSSGGNPYNEQFFGPGTRLTVL.

This clonotype showed up many times. The V and J genes are TRBV11-2 and TRBJ1-2, with a tentative D call TRBD1 (5 bases). V dropped 5 bases and J dropped 7 bases, with 14 bases sitting between them. The CDR3 is 13 amino acids. In germline, CDR1 is SGHAT, CDR2 FQNNGV. The CDR3 sequence: CASSPSTAGGYTF. DNA for the CDR3: TGTGCCAGCAGCCCTTCGACAGCGGGTGGCTACACCTTC. The whole variable domain, remainder taken from reference TRBV11-2 and TRBJ1-2, is EAGVAQSPRYKIIEKRQSVAFWCNPISGHATLYWYQQILGQGPKLLIQFQNNGVVDDSQLPKDRFSAERLKGVDSTLKIQPAKLEDSAVYLCASSPSTAGGYTFGSGTRLTVV.

CDR3 loop: CASSRGGASTDTQYF. CDR3 in DNA: TGTGCCAGCAGCCGCGGGGGAGCCAGCACAGATACGCAGTATTTT. The chain couples TRBV12-3 or TRBV12-4 to TRBJ2-3; 7 bases match TRBD2. The CDR3 length is 15 residues. V shed 6 bases and J 0 bases; nucleotides not matched to a gene: 6.

This clonotype has more than one count but fewer than ten. J is TRBJ2-7 and V is TRBV4-3, with a weak D call TRBD2 (6 bases). Trimming left V 3 bases short and J 2 bases short, with 14 bases between. Germline CDR1 reads LGHNA; CDR2 reads YSLEER. The CDR3 totals 15 residues. CDR3 DNA sequence: TGCGCCAGCAGCCAGGAAACGGGGGTACCCTACGAGCAGTACTTC. Translation gives CASSQETGVPYEQYF.

The chain links TRBV20-1 to TRBJ2-6, with 8 nucleotides matching TRBD1. V lost 6 bases, J lost 1 base, and 2 bases stayed unmatched. The CDR3 is made up of 14 amino acids. The germline V gene encodes CDR1 DFQATT and CDR2 SNEGSKA (reference sequence). CDR3 in amino acids: CSAGQDSGANVLTF. The CDR3 DNA reads as TGCAGTGCGGGACAGGATTCTGGGGCCAACGTCCTGACTTTC.

As to this clonotype: A read error may account for a junction end that differs from germline. This chain joins TRBV5-1 and TRBJ2-5, with 12 bases fitting TRBD2. Looked up from germline, CDR1 is SGHRS and CDR2 is YFSETQ. This CDR3 is built from 17 residues. CDR3 sequence reads: CACRRARTSGDYETQYF. The CDR3, as DNA: TGCGCCTGCAGACGTGCACGGACTAGCGGGGATTATGAGACCCAGTACTTC.

There are a few counts of this clonotype. This rearrangement joins TRBV6-1 to TRBJ2-1; 10 nucleotides agree with TRBD2. This CDR3 spans 17 amino acids. Germline CDR1 and CDR2: MNHNS and SASEGT. V trimming: 5 bases; J trimming: 4 bases; junction bases outside the gene matches: 11. The CDR3 reads CASSLSTGLAEYNEQFF. The CDR3 nucleotides read TGTGCCAGCAGTCTGTCAACTGGACTAGCGGAATACAATGAGCAGTTCTTC.

This chain links TRBV12-3 or TRBV12-4 with TRBJ1-2; the D gene is possibly TRBD1 (5 bases). The CDR3 is made up of 12 amino acids. The V and J ends lost 4 bases and 4 bases respectively, with 7 bases between them. The CDR3: CASSYRSYGYTF. CDR3 DNA: TGTGCCAGCAGTTACAGGTCCTATGGCTACACCTTC.

This clonotype turned up a few times. The chain employs TRBV20-1 and TRBJ2-7, with D possibly matching TRBD1 (5 bases). V was clipped by 6 bases and J by 6 bases, with 18 bases between them. The germline CDR1 and CDR2 sequences are DFQATT and SNEGSKA (reference sequence). CDR3 length equals 13 residues. CDR3 nucleotides: TGCAGTGCGGCGAGTCGTGGGGCCTCCGAGCAGTACTTC. This gives the protein CSAASRGASEQYF.

This clonotype has only a few counts. The genes are TRBV18 and TRBJ1-2; unclear D gene. Germline assignment: CDR1 KGHSH and CDR2 LQKENI. The CDR3 totals 16 residues. Deletions cut 0 bases from V and 4 bases from J, with 15 bases between. The CDR3, as DNA: TGTGCCAGCTCACCACCAAGTGGAGGAGGGTTCTATGGCTACACCTTC. It specifies CASSPPSGGGFYGYTF.

There are a few counts of this clonotype. V is TRBV7-2 and J is TRBJ1-1; no definite D call. V was shortened by 5 bases and J by 5 bases, with 9 bases between the two germline ends. In germline, CDR1 is SGHTA, CDR2 FQGNSA. The CDR3 is made up of 12 amino acids. The CDR3 DNA follows: TGTGCCAGCAGCACCCGGCGTACTGAAGCTTTCTTT. Its protein is CASSTRRTEAFF.